This is a list of T cell receptor beta chains from one sample in a study of blood T cell repertoires in COVID-19. Data came from immunoSEQ multiplex PCR; TCRdb stores just in-frame clones and leaves some out. The table includes 200,000 to 300,000 clones, 84% detected once. The sample was peripheral blood. These receptors all come from a man in his sixties with acute or convalescent COVID-19. Both conserved end residues are part of each CDR3. Each record gives: J gene, V gene, CDR3 protein.

j_gene: TRBJ1-3; v_gene: TRBV9; CDR3aa: CASSRFGGYSGNTIYF
j_gene: TRBJ2-4; v_gene: TRBV18; CDR3aa: CASSPPGLAGGLAKNIQYF
j_gene: TRBJ1-1; v_gene: TRBV9; CDR3aa: CASSVAGNTEAFF
j_gene: TRBJ2-2; v_gene: TRBV9; CDR3aa: CASSVQSGQVNTGELFF
j_gene: TRBJ1-1; v_gene: TRBV29-1; CDR3aa: CSAQGAYTEAFF
j_gene: TRBJ1-4; v_gene: TRBV5-1; CDR3aa: CASSLGEAEKLFF
j_gene: TRBJ1-3; v_gene: TRBV30; CDR3aa: CAWSVRETRTGLSGNTIYF
j_gene: TRBJ2-5; v_gene: TRBV18; CDR3aa: CASSPTGTGKETQYF
j_gene: TRBJ2-7; v_gene: TRBV9; CDR3aa: CASGQGITYEQYF
j_gene: TRBJ1-2; v_gene: TRBV7-9; CDR3aa: CASSLGGAGYTF
j_gene: TRBJ2-3; v_gene: TRBV7-2; CDR3aa: CASSPNGRGGTDTQYF
j_gene: TRBJ2-3; v_gene: TRBV10-3; CDR3aa: CAISESTRGGADTQYF
j_gene: TRBJ2-7; v_gene: TRBV7-2; CDR3aa: CASSPGQGAYYEQYF
j_gene: TRBJ1-4; v_gene: TRBV5-4; CDR3aa: CASSSGTELNEKLFF
j_gene: TRBJ2-1; v_gene: TRBV4-2; CDR3aa: CASSQDPPSGNNEQFF
j_gene: TRBJ2-2; v_gene: TRBV10-3; CDR3aa: CATSGRDTGELFF
j_gene: TRBJ2-5; v_gene: TRBV3-1/TRBV3-2; CDR3aa: CASSQDLMGLNAWETQYF
j_gene: TRBJ2-5; v_gene: TRBV3-1/TRBV3-2; CDR3aa: CASSLDRRETQYF
j_gene: TRBJ2-3; v_gene: TRBV6-5; CDR3aa: CASSPQVPWDTQYF
j_gene: TRBJ1-4; v_gene: TRBV7-2; CDR3aa: CASSLDRGAGKLFF
j_gene: TRBJ1-6; v_gene: TRBV11-2; CDR3aa: CASSLQGSRGSPLHF
j_gene: TRBJ1-4; v_gene: TRBV20-1; CDR3aa: CSASGGGREKLFF
j_gene: TRBJ2-3; v_gene: TRBV6-6; CDR3aa: CASSPDGASGSLNTQYF
j_gene: TRBJ2-7; v_gene: TRBV5-1; CDR3aa: CASSAPGLAGAYEQYF
j_gene: TRBJ1-1; v_gene: TRBV2; CDR3aa: CASSASQGLGAFF
j_gene: TRBJ1-6; v_gene: TRBV30; CDR3aa: CASEQGAYSPLHF
j_gene: TRBJ2-2; v_gene: TRBV28; CDR3aa: CASRPTNRVSGELFF
j_gene: TRBJ2-3; v_gene: TRBV9; CDR3aa: CASSVDQRGTDTQYF
j_gene: TRBJ1-2; v_gene: TRBV7-8; CDR3aa: CASSPAGALNYGYTF
j_gene: TRBJ2-7; v_gene: TRBV28; CDR3aa: CASSPGQSYEQYF
j_gene: TRBJ2-3; v_gene: TRBV29-1; CDR3aa: CSVDRQSTDTQYF
j_gene: TRBJ1-2; v_gene: TRBV20-1; CDR3aa: CSASWHPEGGYTF